The rows below give T cell receptor beta chains drawn from one sample of a study of T cells in Graves' hyperthyroidism and ophthalmopathy. MiXCR, applied by TCRdb to the multiplex PCR reads, yields one record per CDR3 protein. The sample yields about 350,000 distinct CDR3 sequences, 15% to 20% seen once. The sequencing input was blood. These receptors originate from a middle-aged woman with Graves' ophthalmopathy. CDR3s include the opening cysteine and the closing phenylalanine or tryptophan. A D gene is named only where the DNA matches it firmly. Only part of the rows carry a size: once, few, many, or a class if the clone is expanded.

clone size: .; V gene: TRBV12-5; J gene: TRBJ1-5; D gene: .; CDR3 DNA: TGTGCTAGTGGTTTCTGGGGGGGCAATCAGCCCCAGCATTTT; CDR3 protein: CASGFWGGNQPQHF
clone size: many; V gene: TRBV24-1; J gene: TRBJ2-5; D gene: .; CDR3 DNA: TGTGCCACCAGTGATCAGGGGAGAGAGACCCAGTACTTC; CDR3 protein: CATSDQGRETQYF
clone size: many; V gene: TRBV27; J gene: TRBJ2-4; D gene: TRBD1; CDR3 DNA: TGTGCCAGCAGTTCACAGGGGATAGCCAAAAACATTCAGTACTTC; CDR3 protein: CASSSQGIAKNIQYF
clone size: .; V gene: TRBV2; J gene: TRBJ2-6; D gene: TRBD2; CDR3 DNA: TGTGCCAGCACCAAGACTAGCGGGTTCGCCTCTGGGGCCAACGTCCTGACTTTC; CDR3 protein: CASTKTSGFASGANVLTF
clone size: many; V gene: TRBV5-1; J gene: TRBJ2-7; D gene: .; CDR3 DNA: TGCGCCAGCAGAATGACAGGATCCTACGAGCAGTACTTC; CDR3 protein: CASRMTGSYEQYF
clone size: many; V gene: TRBV2; J gene: TRBJ2-2; D gene: TRBD2; CDR3 DNA: TGTGCCAGCAGTGGGGAGCTAGCGGTTTTCACCGGGGAGCTGTTTTTT; CDR3 protein: CASSGELAVFTGELFF
clone size: many; V gene: TRBV10-3; J gene: TRBJ2-7; D gene: .; CDR3 DNA: TGTGCCATAAATTCCGGAGAGTCCTACGAGCAGTACTTC; CDR3 protein: CAINSGESYEQYF
clone size: .; V gene: TRBV6-1; J gene: TRBJ1-5; D gene: .; CDR3 DNA: TGTGCCAGCAGCTTGCACACAGGGAACAATCAGCCCCAGCATTTT; CDR3 protein: CASSLHTGNNQPQHF
clone size: many; V gene: TRBV2; J gene: TRBJ1-2; D gene: .; CDR3 DNA: TGTGCCAGCAGTGAAAGGGGTTCCCTAGACTATGGCTACACCTTC; CDR3 protein: CASSERGSLDYGYTF
clone size: .; V gene: TRBV30; J gene: TRBJ2-5; D gene: .; CDR3 DNA: TGTGCCTGGAGTGCTGGGTTGCGAGAGACCCAGTACTTC; CDR3 protein: CAWSAGLRETQYF
clone size: many; V gene: TRBV7-8; J gene: TRBJ1-1; D gene: TRBD1; CDR3 DNA: TGTGCCAGCAGCCCTATACAGGGGGGGAGGGTGACTGAAGCTTTCTTT; CDR3 protein: CASSPIQGGRVTEAFF
clone size: .; V gene: TRBV12-3/TRBV12-4; J gene: TRBJ1-2; D gene: .; CDR3 DNA: TGTGCCAGCAGTCCATCAGGGAAAACCTCCTATGGCTACACCTTC; CDR3 protein: CASSPSGKTSYGYTF
clone size: .; V gene: TRBV5-1; J gene: TRBJ1-1; D gene: .; CDR3 DNA: TGCGCCAGCAGCTTGGAGGACGGGTGGAGTGAAGCTTTCTTT; CDR3 protein: CASSLEDGWSEAFF
clone size: many; V gene: TRBV6-5; J gene: TRBJ2-5; D gene: .; CDR3 DNA: TGTGCCAGCAGTCGGGAGAGTCTCATCCAAGAGACCCAGTACTTC; CDR3 protein: CASSRESLIQETQYF
clone size: many; V gene: TRBV6-2/TRBV6-3; J gene: TRBJ1-5; D gene: .; CDR3 DNA: TGTGCCAGCAGGACCGCAGCTCCGGGGGGCAATCAGCCCCAGCATTTT; CDR3 protein: CASRTAAPGGNQPQHF
clone size: many; V gene: TRBV28; J gene: TRBJ1-5; D gene: .; CDR3 DNA: TGTGCCAGCAGTTACCCCCCCCGTGGCCGGGGCCAGAAGTATCAGCCCCAGCATTTT; CDR3 protein: CASSYPPRGRGQKYQPQHF
clone size: .; V gene: TRBV27; J gene: TRBJ2-5; D gene: TRBD2; CDR3 DNA: TGTGCCAGCAGTCCAGAGCCGGGACTAGCGGGACGGAGGGGGACCCAGTACTTC; CDR3 protein: CASSPEPGLAGRRGTQYF
clone size: few; V gene: TRBV6-2/TRBV6-3; J gene: TRBJ2-7; D gene: .; CDR3 DNA: TGTGCCAGCAGGTCCGGACAGATTTTCTACGAGCAGTACTTC; CDR3 protein: CASRSGQIFYEQYF
clone size: .; V gene: TRBV7-9; J gene: TRBJ1-2; D gene: .; CDR3 DNA: TGTGCCAGCAGCCCAACAGGTTTTCATTTCTACACCTTC; CDR3 protein: CASSPTGFHFYTF
clone size: many; V gene: TRBV30; J gene: TRBJ2-7; D gene: .; CDR3 DNA: TGTGCCTGGAGTGTAGGGACTTCCTACGAGCAGTACTTC; CDR3 protein: CAWSVGTSYEQYF
clone size: many; V gene: TRBV11-1; J gene: TRBJ2-5; D gene: .; CDR3 DNA: TGTGCCAGCAGCTTAGGAGAAGGGCGGGCCCAAGAGACCCAGTACTTC; CDR3 protein: CASSLGEGRAQETQYF
clone size: many; V gene: TRBV20-1; J gene: TRBJ2-7; D gene: TRBD1; CDR3 DNA: TGCAGTGCAACCGGGACAGGATTAGTCCGAAGCTACGAGCAGTACTTC; CDR3 protein: CSATGTGLVRSYEQYF
clone size: many; V gene: TRBV28; J gene: TRBJ1-1; D gene: .; CDR3 DNA: TGTGCCAGCAGCCCCGTCGTGGGTGGCAACACTGAAGCTTTCTTT; CDR3 protein: CASSPVVGGNTEAFF
clone size: many; V gene: TRBV7-3; J gene: TRBJ2-2; D gene: TRBD2; CDR3 DNA: TGTGCCAGCAGCCGGACTAGCGGGAGTGGTGGGGAGCTGTTTTTT; CDR3 protein: CASSRTSGSGGELFF
clone size: many; V gene: TRBV10-3; J gene: TRBJ1-2; D gene: TRBD1; CDR3 DNA: TGTGCCATCAATCGACAGGGGGGTATCTATGGCTACACCTTC; CDR3 protein: CAINRQGGIYGYTF
clone size: many; V gene: TRBV28; J gene: TRBJ1-2; D gene: TRBD1; CDR3 DNA: TGTGCCAGCAGTTTGGAAGGACAGGGTTTCTATGGCTACACCTTC; CDR3 protein: CASSLEGQGFYGYTF
clone size: many; V gene: TRBV27; J gene: TRBJ1-5; D gene: .; CDR3 DNA: TGTGCCAGCAGCTATACTCCGGGGGGCAATCAGCCCCAGCATTTT; CDR3 protein: CASSYTPGGNQPQHF
clone size: many; V gene: TRBV15; J gene: TRBJ1-5; D gene: .; CDR3 DNA: TGTGCCACCAGCAGACCTACCCCCGGGGCGGGCAATCAGCCCCAGCATTTT; CDR3 protein: CATSRPTPGAGNQPQHF
clone size: many; V gene: TRBV6-5; J gene: TRBJ1-5; D gene: .; CDR3 DNA: TGTGCCAGCAGTTACCGGTGGGGGAATCAGCCCCAGCATTTT; CDR3 protein: CASSYRWGNQPQHF
clone size: many; V gene: TRBV6-1; J gene: TRBJ2-7; D gene: .; CDR3 DNA: TGTGCCAGCAGCCCTGACTTCTCCTACGAGCAGTACTTC; CDR3 protein: CASSPDFSYEQYF
clone size: .; V gene: TRBV6-2/TRBV6-3; J gene: TRBJ2-7; D gene: TRBD1; CDR3 DNA: TGTGCCAGCAGCCGACCCGGTGTGGGTCGGGACAGGCTTCCCTACGAGCAGTACTTC; CDR3 protein: CASSRPGVGRDRLPYEQYF
clone size: many; V gene: TRBV30; J gene: TRBJ1-5; D gene: .; CDR3 DNA: TGTGCCTGGAGTTCACAGGGAAATCAGCCCCAGCATTTT; CDR3 protein: CAWSSQGNQPQHF
clone size: many; V gene: TRBV20-1; J gene: TRBJ2-2; D gene: TRBD2; CDR3 DNA: TGCAGTGCTAGGCAGCCGGGAGGGACCGATGGCACCGGGGAGCTGTTTTTT; CDR3 protein: CSARQPGGTDGTGELFF
clone size: .; V gene: TRBV27; J gene: TRBJ1-2; D gene: TRBD1; CDR3 DNA: TGTGCCAGCCGACAGGGGCCACAATATGGCTACACCTTC; CDR3 protein: CASRQGPQYGYTF
clone size: few; V gene: TRBV7-2; J gene: TRBJ1-5; D gene: .; CDR3 DNA: TGTGCCAGCAGCTCTCTGCAAGGTAGATGGCCCCAGCGTTTT; CDR3 protein: CASSSLQGRWPQRF